Detailed here is one T cell receptor (beta chain). The antigen is undetermined. PCR was performed using 60 Vbeta and 13 Jbeta primers. Profiling relied on immunoSEQ multiplex PCR, and the TCRdb table lists in-frame clones only, not all of them. Of 150,000 to 200,000 clones in the sample, around 77% were seen once. These data belong to a study of cytomegalovirus exposure and HLA in healthy donors. General study points: Analyses of presence/absence relied on an assumption of roughly uniform sequencing depth across donors.

The CDR3 runs 15 residues. Germline V lookup: CDR1 MNHNY, CDR2 SVGAGI (reference sequence). V was trimmed by 0 bases and J by 1 base, leaving 10 bases between them. This receptor was taken from a woman between 25 and 40 years old in good health and CMV-seronegative. The specimen sequenced was PBMCs. The chain recombines TRBV6-6 with TRBJ2-7; D possibly corresponds to TRBD2 (6 bases). CDR3 protein: CASSYSEGGSYEQYF. The CDR3 DNA is TGTGCCAGCAGTTACTCGGAGGGTGGGTCCTACGAGCAGTACTTC.